This paragraph covers one T cell receptor beta chain sequence. The data were produced by immunoSEQ multiplex PCR, yet TCRdb's version contains in-frame clones alone and is incomplete. This sample yields roughly 280,000 clones, of which about 85% are seen a single time; 2.5% to 3.5% belongs to the top ten. The data are from a study of blood T cell repertoires in COVID-19. The CDR3 spans 16 residues. Germline CDR1 reads SEHNR; CDR2 reads FQNEAQ (reference sequence). J gave up 4 bases and V 4 bases, and 6 bases lay outside the gene matches. The chain carries TRBV7-9 and TRBJ2-2; 10 bases match TRBD2. The receptor was derived from a woman aged 45-60 years who had recovered from COVID-19. Sample: PBMCs or T cells enriched from blood (not recorded which). CDR3 amino acids: CASSSWGLAFTGELFF. The CDR3 DNA reads TGTGCCAGCAGCTCCTGGGGACTAGCGTTCACCGGGGAGCTGTTTTTT.